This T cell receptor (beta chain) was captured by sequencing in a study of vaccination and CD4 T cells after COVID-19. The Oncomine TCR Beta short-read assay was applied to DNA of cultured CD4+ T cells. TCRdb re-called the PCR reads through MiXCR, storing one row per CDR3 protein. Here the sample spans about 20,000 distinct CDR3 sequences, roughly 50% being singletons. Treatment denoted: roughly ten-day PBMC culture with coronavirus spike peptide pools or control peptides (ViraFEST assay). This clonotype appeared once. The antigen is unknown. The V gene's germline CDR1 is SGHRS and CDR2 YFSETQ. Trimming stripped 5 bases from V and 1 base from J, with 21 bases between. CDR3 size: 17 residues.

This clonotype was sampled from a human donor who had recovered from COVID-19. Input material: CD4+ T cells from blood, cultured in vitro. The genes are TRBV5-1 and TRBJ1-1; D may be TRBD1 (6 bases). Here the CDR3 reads CASSFGGRLIGNTEAFF. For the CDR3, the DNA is TGCGCCAGCAGTTTTGGGGGGCGCTTAATAGGGAACACTGAAGCTTTCTTT.